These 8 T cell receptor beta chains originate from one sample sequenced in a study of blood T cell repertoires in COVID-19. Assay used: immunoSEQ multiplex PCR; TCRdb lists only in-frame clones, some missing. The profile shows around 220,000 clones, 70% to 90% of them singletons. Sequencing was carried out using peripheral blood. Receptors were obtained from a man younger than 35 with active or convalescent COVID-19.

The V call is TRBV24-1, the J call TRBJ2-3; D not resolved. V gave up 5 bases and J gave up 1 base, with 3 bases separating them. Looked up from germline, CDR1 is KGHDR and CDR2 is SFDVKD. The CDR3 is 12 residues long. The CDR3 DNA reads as TGTGCCACCAGTGCTCGCACAGATACGCAGTATTTT. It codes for CATSARTDTQYF.

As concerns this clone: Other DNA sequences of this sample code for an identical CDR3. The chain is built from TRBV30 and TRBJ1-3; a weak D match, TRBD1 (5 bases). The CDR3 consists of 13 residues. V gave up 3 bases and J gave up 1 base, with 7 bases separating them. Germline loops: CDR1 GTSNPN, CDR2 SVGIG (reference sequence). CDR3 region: CAWSSGSGNTIYF. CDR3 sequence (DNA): TGTGCCTGGAGCTCAGGGTCTGGAAACACCATATATTTT.

In DNA form, the CDR3 reads TGTGCCAGCAATTCCAGGACTAATGAAAAACTGTTTTTT. Its translation: CASNSRTNEKLFF. The chain employs TRBV2 and TRBJ1-4; D is ambiguous. The CDR3 is made up of 13 amino acids. Trimming left V 7 bases short and J 2 bases short, with 8 bases between. CDR1 is SNHLY, CDR2 FYNNEI, per germline.

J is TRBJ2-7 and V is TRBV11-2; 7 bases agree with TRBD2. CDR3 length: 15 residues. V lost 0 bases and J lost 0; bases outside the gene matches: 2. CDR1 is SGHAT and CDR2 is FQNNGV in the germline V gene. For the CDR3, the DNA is TGTGCCAGCAGCTTAGAGCTAGCGGCCTCCTACGAGCAGTACTTC. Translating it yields CASSLELAASYEQYF.

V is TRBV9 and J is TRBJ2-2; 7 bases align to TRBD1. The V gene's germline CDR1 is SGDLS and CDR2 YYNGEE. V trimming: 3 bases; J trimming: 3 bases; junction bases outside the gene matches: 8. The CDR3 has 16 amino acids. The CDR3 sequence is CASSATGDRDTGELFF. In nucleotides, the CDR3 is TGTGCCAGCAGCGCCACAGGGGATAGGGACACCGGGGAGCTGTTTTTT.

The CDR3 DNA reads as TGTGCCAGCGGAGGACAGAGAAATGAGCAGTTCTTC. Its translation: CASGGQRNEQFF. The V and J genes are TRBV5-4 and TRBJ2-1; the D gene is possibly TRBD1 (6 bases). The germline V and J ends were trimmed by 7 bases and 7 bases, with 12 bases remaining between them. Germline loops: CDR1 SGHNT, CDR2 YYREEE (reference sequence). CDR3 length: 12 amino acids.

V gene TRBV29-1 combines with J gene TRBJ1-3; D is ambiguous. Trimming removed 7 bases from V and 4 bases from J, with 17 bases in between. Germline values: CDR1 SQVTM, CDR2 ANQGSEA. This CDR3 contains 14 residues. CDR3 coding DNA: TGCAGCGCCCTCGTGCGGGAACGCGGAAACACCATATATTTT. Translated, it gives CSALVRERGNTIYF.

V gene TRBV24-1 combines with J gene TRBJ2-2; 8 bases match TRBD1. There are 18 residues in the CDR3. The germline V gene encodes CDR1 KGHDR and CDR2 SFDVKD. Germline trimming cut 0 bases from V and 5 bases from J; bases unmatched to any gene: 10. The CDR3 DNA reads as TGTGCCACCAGTGATTTGCTGGGACGGACAGGGTCAACCGGGGAGCTGTTTTTT. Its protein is CATSDLLGRTGSTGELFF.